What follows are 20 T cell receptor beta chains derived from one specimen sequenced in a study of shared clonotypes between healthy human individuals. Produced via immunoSEQ multiplex PCR; TCRdb's table is partial and in-frame only. The sample holds a few hundred thousand clones, 73% seen once. Sequencing was done on a sample of memory CD4+ T cells sorted from blood. This sample's subset: CD45RA-negative fraction. These receptor sequences come from a man aged 25 to 45 in good health.

The table lists this clone with a count of one. CDR3: CSVEERGGQPQHF. CDR3 in DNA: TGCAGCGTTGAGGAGCGGGGGGGTCAGCCCCAGCATTTT. The genes are TRBV29-1 and TRBJ1-5, with D possibly matching TRBD1 (5 bases). Germline V gene sequence: CDR1 SQVTM, CDR2 ANQGSEA. The CDR3 spans 13 residues. Trimming removed 3 bases at V and 6 bases at J, with 12 bases between.

The chain has TRBV5-4 and TRBJ2-1, with TRBD2 identical over 11 bases. The V gene's germline CDR1 is SGHNT and CDR2 YYREEE (reference sequence). This CDR3 has 16 amino acids. V shed 0 bases and J 9 bases; nucleotides not matched to a gene: 8. This CDR3 reads CASSLGASGRLSEQFF. The CDR3 DNA follows: TGTGCCAGCAGCTTGGGGGCTAGCGGGAGGTTGAGTGAGCAGTTCTTC.

V and J are TRBV11-2 and TRBJ2-7; 10 bases are a match to TRBD2. This CDR3 is built from 17 residues. The V gene end was trimmed by 3 bases and the J gene end by 7 bases; junction bases not matched to a gene: 15. Germline CDR1 is SGHAT and CDR2 is FQNNGV. CDR3 nucleotide sequence: TGTGCCAGCAGCTTGGGCGCTAGCGGGAGTTTCGGCGGGGAGCAGTACTTC. This translates into CASSLGASGSFGGEQYF.

The rearrangement uses TRBV18 and TRBJ2-1; the D is unclear. With 3 bases removed from V and 2 bases from J, the gap between germline ends came to 5 bases. Germline values: CDR1 KGHSH, CDR2 LQKENI. This CDR3 is built from 13 residues. CDR3 sequence (DNA): TGTGCCAGCTCACCGAGTACCTACAATGAGCAGTTCTTC. It encodes CASSPSTYNEQFF.

This clone is a singleton in its sample. The chain uses TRBV6-1 and TRBJ2-5, with D possibly matching TRBD2 (5 bases). Deletions cut 2 bases from V and 3 bases from J, with 13 bases between. The V gene's germline CDR1 is MNHNS and CDR2 SASEGT. This CDR3 has 15 residues. CDR3: CASSESFTGKETQYF. Here the CDR3 DNA reads TGTGCCAGCAGTGAATCATTTACGGGGAAAGAGACCCAGTACTTC.

This clone came up a few times. This chain connects TRBV5-1 to TRBJ2-5, with 7 bases that match TRBD1. After removal of 0 bases from V and 3 bases from J, the junction contained 11 bases not matched to a gene. This CDR3 region has 17 residues. The V gene's germline CDR1 is SGHRS and CDR2 YFSETQ. The CDR3 DNA reads TGCGCCAGCAGCTTGGAATGGGGGATGGGGACAGAAGAGACCCAGTACTTC. Protein sequence: CASSLEWGMGTEETQYF.

A few counts support this clone. V gene TRBV5-6 combines with J gene TRBJ1-1; 7 bases map to TRBD1. Trimming removed 6 bases from V and 3 bases from J; junction bases left unmatched: 8. Germline-derived CDR1 and CDR2 are SGHDT and YYEEEE. The CDR3 is 14 amino acids. The CDR3 nucleotides are TGTGCCAGCACCTTCGTACAGGGGTACACTGAAGCTTTCTTT. Amino acid sequence: CASTFVQGYTEAFF.

With regard to this clone: With only one base between it and a far larger clone, this is likely a read error. The same CDR3 can be traced to other DNA sequences in this sample. The CDR3 DNA follows: TGCGCCAGCAGTCAGCTGGACCTAATCAGCACCGGGGAGCTGTTTTTT. Its protein is CASSQLDLISTGELFF. The gene calls are TRBV4-1 and TRBJ2-2, with no clear D. The CDR3 runs 16 residues. V was clipped by 6 bases and J by 4 bases, with 18 bases between them. Germline values: CDR1 MGHRA, CDR2 YSYEKL.

CDR3 nucleotides: TGTGCCAGCTCACACAATCTGGGGGCCGACACCGGGGAGCTGTTTTTT. Encoded protein: CASSHNLGADTGELFF. The J gene is TRBJ2-2, the V gene TRBV18; TRBD1 is a possible D gene (6 bases). With 4 bases removed from V and 3 bases from J, the gap between germline ends came to 15 bases. In germline, CDR1 is KGHSH, CDR2 LQKENI. The CDR3 contains 16 residues.

The V call is TRBV6-1, the J call TRBJ2-1; D perhaps matches TRBD1 (7 bases). CDR3 length: 15 amino acids. The V gene's germline CDR1 is MNHNS and CDR2 SASEGT. Trimming removed 3 bases from V and 7 bases from J, with 16 bases in between. CDR3 sequence (DNA): TGTGCCAGCAGTGAGTACCCAGGGGGGTCGAATGAGCAGTTCTTC. Protein: CASSEYPGGSNEQFF.

The chain uses TRBV7-8 and TRBJ1-2; 8 bases fit TRBD1. Germline loops: CDR1 SGHVS, CDR2 FQNEAQ. V was pared by 2 bases and J by 6 bases, with 5 bases of the junction left unmatched. The length of the CDR3 is 14 residues. The DNA for the CDR3 is TGTGCCAGCAGCTTAAGGACAGGGATAAATGGCTACACCTTC. Translated: CASSLRTGINGYTF.

This clone was observed once. V usage is TRBV10-2 and J usage is TRBJ1-3; D possibly corresponds to TRBD1 (5 bases). Trimming took off 0 bases at V and 9 bases at J, with 18 bases between the two ends. The CDR3 is 16 residues long. Germline loops: CDR1 WSHSY, CDR2 SAAADI. CDR3 DNA sequence: TGCGCCAGCAGTGAGTCTTTCTCAGGGTCGGGTAGCACCATATATTTT. Amino acid sequence: CASSESFSGSGSTIYF.

The sample holds one count of this clone. J is TRBJ2-3 and V is TRBV6-1; 11 nucleotides line up with TRBD2. The ends lost 7 bases at V and 0 bases at J; junction bases unmatched: 3. Germline CDR1 is MNHNS and CDR2 is SASEGT. The CDR3 covers 15 residues. The CDR3 DNA reads as TGTGCCAGCAAACGGACTAGCGGGAGCACAGATACGCAGTATTTT. It specifies CASKRTSGSTDTQYF.

The chain joins TRBV5-6 to TRBJ2-1, with a weak D call TRBD2 (6 bases). The length of the CDR3 is 13 residues. Deletions cut 1 base from V and 8 bases from J, with 10 bases between. Per the germline V gene, CDR1 is SGHDT and CDR2 is YYEEEE. The CDR3 sequence is CASSLYQRDEQFF. The CDR3 region has the DNA TGTGCCAGCAGCTTGTATCAGCGGGATGAGCAGTTCTTC.

The gene calls are TRBV18 and TRBJ1-3; no reliable D call. Between the trimmed V and J ends, which lost 6 bases and 0 bases, there was a span of 12 bases. The CDR3 is 15 amino acids. Germline CDR1 reads KGHSH; CDR2 reads LQKENI. The CDR3 coding sequence is TGTGCCAGCTCCCTTGGACGGTCCTCTGGAAACACCATATATTTT. This translates into CASSLGRSSGNTIYF.

A few counts support this clone. V usage is TRBV7-9 and J usage is TRBJ2-5; D might be TRBD2 (5 bases). This CDR3 contains 14 residues. The V gene's germline CDR1 is SEHNR and CDR2 FQNEAQ (reference sequence). Trimming stripped 6 bases from V and 5 bases from J, with 16 bases between. The CDR3 is CASSRVGRAETQYF. The CDR3 DNA reads TGTGCCAGCAGTCGAGTAGGGAGAGCGGAGACCCAGTACTTC.

This chain connects TRBV7-8 to TRBJ2-7; 14 positions agree with TRBD2. CDR1 is SGHVS, CDR2 FQNEAQ, per germline. This CDR3 region has 15 residues. Trimming took 2 bases from V and 12 from J; bases not matched to a gene: 9. CDR3 in amino acids: CASSLPGLAGGPGYF. CDR3 nucleotide sequence: TGTGCCAGCAGCTTACCAGGACTAGCGGGAGGCCCGGGGTACTTC.

This chain links TRBV18 with TRBJ2-1, with TRBD2 identical over 11 bases. In germline, CDR1 is KGHSH, CDR2 LQKENI. V shed 3 bases, J shed 7 bases, and the junction held 5 bases outside the gene matches. CDR3 size: 15 residues. The CDR3 loop reads CASSPPSGRNNEQFF. The CDR3 DNA is TGTGCCAGCTCACCTCCTAGCGGGAGGAATAATGAGCAGTTCTTC.

Worth noting for this clone: Other DNA variants within this sample encode the same CDR3. The J gene is TRBJ2-3, the V gene TRBV11-3; D is unclear. CDR3 length: 12 amino acids. CDR1 SGHNT and CDR2 YENEEA come from the germline V gene. Between the trimmed V and J ends, which lost 3 bases and 2 bases, there was a span of 3 bases. The CDR3 DNA follows: TGTGCCAGCAGCTTCAACACAGATACGCAGTATTTT. As protein: CASSFNTDTQYF.

The chain uses TRBV30 and TRBJ2-2, with D tentatively TRBD1 (5 bases). V was clipped by 0 bases and J by 5 bases, with 13 bases between them. Per the germline V gene, CDR1 is GTSNPN and CDR2 is SVGIG (reference sequence). The CDR3 totals 15 residues. CDR3 protein: CAWSVKVAGTGELFF. Here the CDR3 DNA reads TGTGCCTGGAGTGTTAAGGTAGCAGGGACCGGGGAGCTGTTTTTT.